Detailed here is one TCR beta chain. Amplification of the TCR beta CDR3 regions used RNA transcripts (as template). After a first-round RT-PCR with HTBI primers, a second-round multiplex PCR was run. TCRdb fed the multiplex PCR reads into MiXCR, producing one record per CDR3 protein. The repertoire has 500,000 to 600,000 distinct CDR3 sequences, about two fifths of them found once; the top ten carry less than 4.5%. The CDR3 covers 16 residues. CDR1 is DFQATT and CDR2 is SNEGSKA in the germline V gene (reference sequence). With 5 bases clipped from V and 5 bases from J, the junction kept 17 bases outside the gene matches. This entry belongs to a study of Graves' ophthalmopathy and Graves' hyperthyroidism.

This receptor was taken from an adult man with Graves' hyperthyroidism. Material for sequencing was peripheral blood or thyroid tissue (not recorded which). The chain recombines TRBV20-1 with TRBJ1-1; 7 bases align to TRBD1. CDR3 region: CSALDREIGVRTEAFF. CDR3 nucleotide sequence: TGCAGTGCTTTAGACAGGGAGATCGGTGTGCGTACTGAAGCTTTCTTT.